This is a list of T cell receptor beta chains from one sample in a study of T cells in localized non-small cell lung cancer. This table comes from immunoSEQ multiplex PCR, and its TCRdb copy is limited to in-frame clones, with some not included. The table lists roughly 36,000 clones, about 91% of them singletons. Sequenced here: PBMCs, sampled before any cancer treatment. The receptors were sampled from a man aged 35 to 69 with stage II lung adenocarcinoma. The CDR3 runs from the conserved cysteine through the conserved F or W. D genes are given only for firm matches. A row's size may be missing; if present it is once, few, many or a size class.

d_call	j_call	v_call	clone_size	cdr3_aa	cdr3_nt
-	TRBJ2-3	TRBV30	-	CAWGTGPDTQYF	TGTGCCTGGGGAACAGGGCCAGATACGCAGTATTTT
-	TRBJ2-1	TRBV5-6	-	CASSLGTFTYNEQFF	TGTGCCAGCAGCCTCGGGACCTTCACATACAATGAGCAGTTCTTC
TRBD1	TRBJ1-1	TRBV2	-	CASSNSRQGNTEAFF	TGTGCCAGCAGTAACTCACGACAGGGGAACACTGAAGCTTTCTTT
TRBD1	TRBJ2-3	TRBV7-8	-	CASSLVGTGGADTQYF	TGTGCCAGCAGCTTAGTGGGGACAGGGGGCGCGGATACGCAGTATTTT
-	TRBJ1-3	TRBV28	-	CASSLFRLQGGTIYF	TGTGCCAGCAGTTTATTTAGGCTCCAGGGCGGCACCATATATTTT
TRBD2	TRBJ2-1	TRBV9	-	CASSVAASGRVGEQFF	TGTGCCAGCAGCGTAGCGGCTAGCGGGCGAGTGGGTGAGCAGTTCTTC
-	TRBJ2-7	TRBV29-1	once	CSVDAGYLDEQYF	TGCAGCGTTGATGCAGGGTACCTGGACGAGCAGTACTTC
-	TRBJ2-5	TRBV19	-	CASSMGETQYF	TGTGCCAGTAGTATGGGGGAGACCCAGTACTTC
-	TRBJ1-5	TRBV2	-	CASSRDSNGGQPQHF	TGTGCCAGCAGCCGAGACAGCAACGGAGGTCAGCCCCAGCATTTT
-	TRBJ2-7	TRBV7-3	-	CASSLRRSGEQYF	TGTGCCAGCAGCTTACGCCGTTCGGGGGAGCAGTACTTC
-	TRBJ2-7	TRBV5-5	-	CASRALRTSNYEQYF	TGTGCCAGCAGGGCCTTGAGGACCAGCAACTACGAGCAGTACTTC
-	TRBJ2-7	TRBV6-1	-	CASIVMGHAEYEQYF	TGTGCCAGCATTGTTATGGGACACGCTGAATACGAGCAGTACTTC
-	TRBJ1-5	TRBV19	few	CASRGIGGVQPQHF	TGTGCCAGTAGGGGGATTGGGGGGGTACAGCCCCAGCATTTT
TRBD1	TRBJ1-2	TRBV5-1	-	CASSPDRDDYGYTF	TGCGCCAGCAGCCCGGACAGGGACGACTATGGCTACACCTTC
TRBD2	TRBJ2-3	TRBV28	-	CASSFGLAGDPDTQYF	TGTGCCAGCAGTTTTGGACTAGCGGGAGACCCCGATACGCAGTATTTT
-	TRBJ2-4	TRBV28	-	CASSPAPTKNIQYF	TGTGCCAGCAGTCCAGCCCCCACTAAAAACATTCAGTACTTC
TRBD2	TRBJ2-7	TRBV28	-	CASSLSELAGAYEQYF	TGTGCCAGCAGTTTATCGGAACTAGCGGGAGCCTACGAGCAGTACTTC
TRBD2	TRBJ2-5	TRBV9	few	CASSVSGTVETQYF	TGTGCCAGCAGCGTTAGCGGGACGGTCGAGACCCAGTACTTC
-	TRBJ1-4	TRBV5-6	-	CASNPPNPVPVEKLFF	TGTGCCAGCAACCCTCCTAATCCGGTTCCGGTTGAAAAACTGTTTTTT
-	TRBJ2-1	TRBV5-4	-	CASSLAVSSSSYNEQFF	TGTGCCAGCAGCTTGGCCGTCTCCTCCAGCTCCTACAATGAGCAGTTCTTC
-	TRBJ2-3	TRBV11-2	-	CASSLTQLSTDTQYF	TGTGCCAGCAGCTTAACCCAACTTAGCACAGATACGCAGTATTTT
-	TRBJ1-1	TRBV4-1	-	CASSQEGGPNTEAFF	TGCGCCAGCAGCCAAGAAGGCGGACCAAACACTGAAGCTTTCTTT
-	TRBJ2-7	TRBV19	-	CASSIDLSREQYF	TGTGCCAGTAGTATAGACCTAAGTCGCGAGCAGTACTTC
TRBD1	TRBJ1-1	TRBV11-3	-	CASSLGGRGLTEAFF	TGTGCCAGCAGCTTAGGGGGCAGGGGGCTCACTGAAGCTTTCTTT
-	TRBJ1-1	TRBV18	-	CASSAGQSNTEAFF	TGTGCCAGCTCAGCAGGACAGTCAAACACTGAAGCTTTCTTT
-	TRBJ1-1	TRBV28	-	CASSPTPSATEAFF	TGTGCCAGCAGCCCGACTCCCTCCGCCACTGAAGCTTTCTTT
-	TRBJ2-3	TRBV7-2	-	CASSWAADTQYF	TGTGCCAGCAGCTGGGCGGCAGATACGCAGTATTTT
TRBD2	TRBJ2-1	TRBV7-3	once	CASSRLGSGTYGNEQFF	TGTGCCAGCAGCCGCTTGGGTAGCGGGACATACGGCAATGAGCAGTTCTTC
-	TRBJ1-2	TRBV18	-	CASSPGGAEGYTF	TGTGCCAGCTCACCAGGCGGTGCGGAAGGCTACACCTTC
-	TRBJ2-7	TRBV7-8	-	CASSLVGLPPYEQYF	TGTGCCAGCAGCTTAGTAGGGCTACCGCCCTACGAGCAGTACTTC
TRBD1	TRBJ1-2	TRBV28	-	CASSLPPLGLQGRGHHGYTF	TGTGCCAGCAGTCTCCCTCCATTGGGACTACAGGGCAGGGGGCATCATGGCTACACCTTC
-	TRBJ1-2	TRBV21-1	-	CASSRPYYGYTF	TGTGCCAGCAGCAGACCTTACTATGGCTACACCTTC
-	TRBJ2-3	TRBV7-7	-	CASSGGLGARPPTDTQYF	TGTGCCAGCAGCGGGGGACTCGGGGCCCGTCCCCCCACAGATACGCAGTATTTT
-	TRBJ2-1	TRBV7-9	-	CASRRLSYNEQFF	TGTGCCAGCAGGAGACTCTCTTACAATGAGCAGTTCTTC
-	TRBJ2-7	TRBV14	-	CASSQTTLRGFYEQYF	TGTGCCAGCAGCCAAACTACCTTAAGGGGATTCTACGAGCAGTACTTC
TRBD2	TRBJ2-6	TRBV7-2	-	CASSVRGGAGANVLTF	TGTGCCAGCAGCGTACGCGGGGGGGCTGGGGCCAACGTCCTGACTTTC
-	TRBJ1-2	TRBV27	-	CASSLQHRGYGYTF	TGTGCCAGCAGTTTACAGCACAGAGGCTATGGCTACACCTTC
-	TRBJ1-5	TRBV27	-	CASSLLPGGGNGNQPQHF	TGTGCCAGCAGTTTATTGCCGGGAGGCGGGAACGGCAATCAGCCCCAGCATTTT
-	TRBJ2-2	TRBV29-1	once	CSVGLGAGTNTGELFF	TGCAGCGTTGGATTGGGTGCGGGAACGAACACCGGGGAGCTGTTTTTT